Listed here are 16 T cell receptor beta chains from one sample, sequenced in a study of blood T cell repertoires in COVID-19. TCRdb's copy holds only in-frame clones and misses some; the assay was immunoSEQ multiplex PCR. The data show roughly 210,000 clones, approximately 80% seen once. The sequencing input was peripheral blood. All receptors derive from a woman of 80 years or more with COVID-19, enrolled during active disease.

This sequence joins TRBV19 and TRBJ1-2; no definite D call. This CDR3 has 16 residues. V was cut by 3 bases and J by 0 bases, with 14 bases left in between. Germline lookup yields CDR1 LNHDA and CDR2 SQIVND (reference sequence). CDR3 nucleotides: TGTGCCAGTAGTATTGTCTCAGCGGTTTCTAACTATGGCTACACCTTC. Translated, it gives CASSIVSAVSNYGYTF.

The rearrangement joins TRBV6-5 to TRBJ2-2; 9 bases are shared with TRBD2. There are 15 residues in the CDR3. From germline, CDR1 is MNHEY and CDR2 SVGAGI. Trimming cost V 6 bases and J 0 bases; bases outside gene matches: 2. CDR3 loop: CASSLAGPNTGELFF. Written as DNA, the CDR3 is TGTGCCAGCAGCCTAGCGGGGCCGAACACCGGGGAGCTGTTTTTT.

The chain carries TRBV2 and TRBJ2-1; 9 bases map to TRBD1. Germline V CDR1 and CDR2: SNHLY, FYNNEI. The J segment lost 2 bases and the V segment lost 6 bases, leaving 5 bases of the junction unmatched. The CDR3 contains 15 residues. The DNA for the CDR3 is TGTGCCAGCAGGGAGGGACAGGGTACCTACAATGAGCAGTTCTTC. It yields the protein CASREGQGTYNEQFF.

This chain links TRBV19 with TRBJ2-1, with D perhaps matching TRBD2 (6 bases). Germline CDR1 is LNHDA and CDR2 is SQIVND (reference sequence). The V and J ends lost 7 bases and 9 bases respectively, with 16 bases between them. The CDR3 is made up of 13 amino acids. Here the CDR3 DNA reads TGTGCCAGTAAGGGCAGGGAGGTTACTGAGCAGTTCTTC. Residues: CASKGREVTEQFF. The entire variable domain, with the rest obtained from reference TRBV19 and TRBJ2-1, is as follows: DGGITQSPKYLFRKEGQNVTLSCEQNLNHDAMYWYRQDPGQGLRLIYYSQIVNDFQKGDIAEGYSVSREKKESFPLTVTSAQKNPTAFYLCASKGREVTEQFFGPGTRLTVL.

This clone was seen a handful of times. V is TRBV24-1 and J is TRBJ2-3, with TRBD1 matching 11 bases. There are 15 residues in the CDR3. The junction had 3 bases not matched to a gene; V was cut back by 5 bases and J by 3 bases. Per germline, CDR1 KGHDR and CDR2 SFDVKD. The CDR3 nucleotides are TGTGCCACCAGTGCCCGGGACAGGGGGACAGATACGCAGTATTTT. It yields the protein CATSARDRGTDTQYF.

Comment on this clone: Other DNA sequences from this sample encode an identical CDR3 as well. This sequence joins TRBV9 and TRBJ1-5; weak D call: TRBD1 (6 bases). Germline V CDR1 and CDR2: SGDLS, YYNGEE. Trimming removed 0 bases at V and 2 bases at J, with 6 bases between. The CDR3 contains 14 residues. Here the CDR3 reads CASSVGTGNQPQHF. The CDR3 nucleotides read TGTGCCAGCAGCGTAGGGACAGGCAATCAGCCCCAGCATTTT.

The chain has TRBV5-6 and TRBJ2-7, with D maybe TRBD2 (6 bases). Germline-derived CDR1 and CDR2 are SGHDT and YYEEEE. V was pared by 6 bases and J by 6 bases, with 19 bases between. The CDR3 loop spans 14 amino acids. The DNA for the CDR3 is TGTGCCAGCAAGACTTACGGGGGACGAGGCGAGCAGTACTTC. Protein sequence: CASKTYGGRGEQYF.

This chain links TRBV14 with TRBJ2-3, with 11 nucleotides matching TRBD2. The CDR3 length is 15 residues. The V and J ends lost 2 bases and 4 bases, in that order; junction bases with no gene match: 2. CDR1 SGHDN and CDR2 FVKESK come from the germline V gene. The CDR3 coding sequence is TGTGCCAGCAGCCAACGTAGCGGGGGGGCAGATACGCAGTATTTT. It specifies CASSQRSGGADTQYF.

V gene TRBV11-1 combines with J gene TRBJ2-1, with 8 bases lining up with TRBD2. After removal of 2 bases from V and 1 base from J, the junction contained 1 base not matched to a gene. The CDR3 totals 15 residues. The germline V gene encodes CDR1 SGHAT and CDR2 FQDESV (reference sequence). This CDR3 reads CASSLQRGSYNEQFF. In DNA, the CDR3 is TGTGCCAGCAGCTTACAGCGGGGGTCCTACAATGAGCAGTTCTTC.

CDR3 region: CASSSAGWKDEKLFF. The CDR3 bases are TGTGCCAGCAGCTCGGCGGGGTGGAAGGATGAAAAACTGTTTTTT. The chain employs TRBV5-6 and TRBJ1-4; no definite D call. The V gene lost 3 bases and the J gene lost 6 bases, with 15 bases spanning the gap. In germline, CDR1 is SGHDT, CDR2 YYEEEE. The CDR3 covers 15 residues.

The CDR3 DNA sequence: TGTGCCAGCAGCCAAGGGATGCGGTTGACTGAAGCTTTCTTT. It yields the protein CASSQGMRLTEAFF. The V and J genes are TRBV3-1 (or the pseudogene TRBV3-2) and TRBJ1-1, with D uncertain. CDR1 is LGHDT and CDR2 is YNNKEL in the germline V gene (reference sequence). There are 14 residues in the CDR3. V shed 1 base and J shed 5 bases, with 11 bases lying between them.

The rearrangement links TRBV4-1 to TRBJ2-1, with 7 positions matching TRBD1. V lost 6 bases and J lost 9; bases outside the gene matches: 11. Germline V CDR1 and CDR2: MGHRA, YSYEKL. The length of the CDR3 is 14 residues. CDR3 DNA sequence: TGCGCCAGCAGGCCTCAGGGGGTTTTGAGTGAGCAGTTCTTC. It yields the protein CASRPQGVLSEQFF.

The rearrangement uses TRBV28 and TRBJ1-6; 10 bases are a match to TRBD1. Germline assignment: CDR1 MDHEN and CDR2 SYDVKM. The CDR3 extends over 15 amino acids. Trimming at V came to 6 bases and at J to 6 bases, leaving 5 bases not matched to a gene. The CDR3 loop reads CASRGGTGANSPLHF. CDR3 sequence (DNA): TGTGCCAGCAGGGGGGGGACAGGGGCTAATTCACCCCTCCACTTT.

CDR3 in amino acids: CARSYEQGWGHSYEQYV. In DNA, the CDR3 is TGTGCCAGAAGCTATGAACAGGGATGGGGACACTCCTACGAGCAGTACGTC. The chain uses TRBV5-3 and TRBJ2-7; D may be TRBD1 (6 bases). TRBV5-3 is flagged as an ORF with uncertain function. Between the trimmed V and J ends, which lost 3 bases and 0 bases, there was a span of 19 bases. The length of the CDR3 is 17 residues.

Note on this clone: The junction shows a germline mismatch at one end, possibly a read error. The CDR3 coding sequence is TGTGCCAGCCGTTTGACGGGTGCCGGGGAGCTGTTTTTT. Amino acid sequence: CASRLTGAGELFF. V gene TRBV12-3 or TRBV12-4 combines with J gene TRBJ2-2; D call uncertain. This CDR3 has 13 amino acids.

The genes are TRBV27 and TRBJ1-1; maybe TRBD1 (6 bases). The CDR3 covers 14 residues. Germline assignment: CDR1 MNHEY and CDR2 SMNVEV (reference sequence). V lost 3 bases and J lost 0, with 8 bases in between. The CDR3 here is CASSFTGLNTEAFF. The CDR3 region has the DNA TGTGCCAGCAGTTTTACAGGGTTGAACACTGAAGCTTTCTTT.